This T cell receptor beta chain was found in a study of human T cells and chemical hapten exposure. This clonotype came up many times. CDR3 length: 15 residues. The V gene lost 3 bases and the J gene lost 1 base, with 12 bases spanning the gap. TCRdb reprocessed the RACE reads with MiXCR, giving one entry per CDR3 protein. The data hold tens of thousands of distinct CDR3 sequences, with approximately 3.4% observed a single time. Time point defined: patch test 2, 6 weeks after DPC sensitization. The treatment is: therapeutic diphenylcyclopropenone sensitization with weekly scalp DPC. The clonotype was recovered from a man between 40 and 49 years old with alopecia areata. Some clones in this sample may be carry-over from other donors' samples. The chain employs TRBV12-3 or TRBV12-4 and TRBJ1-1; D call uncertain. Material: whole blood, obtained in connection with sensitization to the hapten diphenylcyclopropenone (DPC). The DNA for the CDR3 is TGTGCCAGCAGTTTTCCGGTGGCGGCGAACACTGAAGCTTTCTTT. Translation: CASSFPVAANTEAFF.